The rows below give T cell receptor beta chains drawn from one sample of a study of T cells in tuberculosis. The table came from immunoSEQ multiplex PCR; TCRdb's copy has only in-frame clones and leaves some out. The table records about 25,000 clones, around 95% of them present only once. Sequencing was done on a sample of PBMCs. The receptors come from a donor aged 10-35 years with latent tuberculosis or without tuberculosis infection. Both conserved end residues are part of each CDR3. A D gene is named only where the DNA matches it firmly. Only part of the rows carry a size: once, few, many, or a class if the clone is expanded.

v_gene,j_gene,abundance,d_gene,CDR3nt,CDR3aa
TRBV4-1,TRBJ1-1,-,TRBD1,TGCGCCAGCAGCGCCCCAGGGGGCACGGACGGCCCTGAAGCTTTCTTT,CASSAPGGTDGPEAFF
TRBV7-9,TRBJ2-2,-,-,TGTGCCAGCAGTGTGACTGGGGAGCTGTTTTTT,CASSVTGELFF
TRBV4-1,TRBJ2-5,-,TRBD1,TGCGCCAGCAGCCAGATGCGACAGGGTTGGGAGACCCAGTACTTC,CASSQMRQGWETQYF
TRBV23-1,TRBJ1-1,-,TRBD1,TGCGCCAGCAGAGAGAGATCCGGACAGGGGACTATCCTGGCGGACACTGAAGCTTTCTTT,CASRERSGQGTILADTEAFF
TRBV4-2,TRBJ2-3,-,TRBD2,TGTGCCAGCAGCCGGACTAGCGGGGGGGCGACAGATACGCAGTATTTT,CASSRTSGGATDTQYF
TRBV27,TRBJ1-2,-,-,TGTGCCAGCAGTTCGGGAAACAGGGACCTTAATGGCTACACCTTC,CASSSGNRDLNGYTF
TRBV27,TRBJ2-5,-,TRBD1,TGTGCCAGCAGTGCCGGGACAGGACAAGAGACCCAGTACTTC,CASSAGTGQETQYF
TRBV6-5,TRBJ1-1,-,-,TGTGCCAGCAGCGCCGCACAGACAATTTACACTGAAGCTTTCTTT,CASSAAQTIYTEAFF
TRBV5-1,TRBJ1-3,few,-,TGCGCCAGCAGCTGGGACTTCAGAAACACCATATATTTT,CASSWDFRNTIYF
TRBV10-1,TRBJ2-7,-,TRBD1,TGCGCCAGCAGTGGACGACAGGGTTACGAGCAGTACTTC,CASSGRQGYEQYF
TRBV5-5,TRBJ1-5,-,TRBD1,TGTGCCAGCAGCCCTGACAGGGGCAATCAGCCCCAGCATTTT,CASSPDRGNQPQHF
TRBV6-1,TRBJ1-5,-,TRBD1,TGTGCCAGCAGCTCAAACAGGGGTCCTAATCAGCCCCAGCATTTT,CASSSNRGPNQPQHF
TRBV2,TRBJ1-1,-,-,TGTGCCAGCAGTCAGGGGAGGAACACTGAAGCTTTCTTT,CASSQGRNTEAFF
TRBV11-2,TRBJ1-5,-,TRBD1,TGTGCCAGCAGCCCCGCGTGGACAGGGAATCAGCCCCAGCATTTT,CASSPAWTGNQPQHF
TRBV7-2,TRBJ2-7,-,-,TGTGCCAGCAGCTCCCAAGGGGGGGATGAGCAGTACTTC,CASSSQGGDEQYF
TRBV4-1,TRBJ2-3,-,TRBD2,TGCGCCAGCAGCCAAGATCGGGGAGGGCGATACGAAGATACGCAGTATTTT,CASSQDRGGRYEDTQYF
TRBV7-2,TRBJ1-3,-,-,TGTGCCAGCAGGTGGGCTCAGGGCTTTGGAAACACCATATATTTT,CASRWAQGFGNTIYF
TRBV18,TRBJ1-2,-,-,TGTGCCAGCTCACCCGTCCCGACGGACTCCTCCTATGGCTACACCTTC,CASSPVPTDSSYGYTF
TRBV7-9,TRBJ2-2,-,-,TGTGCCAGCAGAAAGGCGGGGCTGAACACCGGGGAGCTGTTTTTT,CASRKAGLNTGELFF
TRBV4-2,TRBJ1-2,once,-,TGTGCCAGCAGCCCCCGACTGAACTATGGCTACACCTTC,CASSPRLNYGYTF
TRBV5-4,TRBJ1-3,-,TRBD1,TGTGCCAGCAGCTTAGGTGGACAGGGGGGAAACACCATATATTTT,CASSLGGQGGNTIYF
TRBV7-9,TRBJ1-3,-,-,TGTGCCAGCAGCCTAAGCAGGGCTGCAATCTCTGGAAACACCATATATTTT,CASSLSRAAISGNTIYF
TRBV1,TRBJ2-7,-,-,TGCACCAGCAGCCAAGATAGGGGCCTAAGGGACGAGCAGTACTTC,CTSSQDRGLRDEQYF
TRBV15,TRBJ1-1,-,TRBD1,TGTGCCACCAGCAGAGGGGACAGGGCTAACACTGAAGCTTTCTTT,CATSRGDRANTEAFF
TRBV2,TRBJ1-2,few,TRBD1,TGTGCCGGCCATATGGACAGGGTCTATGGCTACACCTTC,CAGHMDRVYGYTF
TRBV6-1,TRBJ2-7,-,-,TGTGCCAGCAGTGAAGGCCGACAGAGCTCCTACGAGCAGTACTTC,CASSEGRQSSYEQYF